This T cell receptor beta chain was captured by sequencing in a study of control samples from healthy donors and cancer patients. Germline lookup yields CDR1 SGHRS and CDR2 YFSETQ. Trimming cost V 3 bases and J 4 bases, with 7 bases left between them. The CDR3 consists of 13 residues. This clone showed up just once. This table comes from immunoSEQ multiplex PCR, and its TCRdb copy is limited to in-frame clones, with some not included. The data hold about 29,000 clones, with 87% observed a single time. The chain uses TRBV5-1 and TRBJ2-2, with D unresolved. Sequencing was done on a sample of formalin-fixed, paraffin-embedded tissue. This sequence was found in a female donor with melanoma. The chain's CDR3 is CASSWGSTGELFF. Here the CDR3 DNA reads TGCGCCAGCAGCTGGGGATCCACCGGGGAGCTGTTTTTT.